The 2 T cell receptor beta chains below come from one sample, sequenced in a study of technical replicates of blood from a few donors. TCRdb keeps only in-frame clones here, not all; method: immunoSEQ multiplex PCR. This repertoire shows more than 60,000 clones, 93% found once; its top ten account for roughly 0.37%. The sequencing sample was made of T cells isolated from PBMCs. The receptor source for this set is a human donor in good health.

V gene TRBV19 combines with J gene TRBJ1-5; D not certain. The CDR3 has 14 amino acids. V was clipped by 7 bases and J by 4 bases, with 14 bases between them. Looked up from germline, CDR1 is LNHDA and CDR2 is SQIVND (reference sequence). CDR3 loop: CASIEGRNNQPQHF. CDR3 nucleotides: TGTGCCAGTATCGAGGGCAGGAATAATCAGCCCCAGCATTTT. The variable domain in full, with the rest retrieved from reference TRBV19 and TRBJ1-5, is DGGITQSPKYLFRKEGQNVTLSCEQNLNHDAMYWYRQDPGQGLRLIYYSQIVNDFQKGDIAEGYSVSREKKESFPLTVTSAQKNPTAFYLCASIEGRNNQPQHFGDGTRLSIL.

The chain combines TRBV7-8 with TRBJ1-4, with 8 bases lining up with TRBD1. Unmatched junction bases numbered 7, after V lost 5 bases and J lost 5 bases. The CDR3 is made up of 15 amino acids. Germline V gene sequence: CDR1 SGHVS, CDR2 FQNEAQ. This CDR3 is CASSLTTGGNEKLFF. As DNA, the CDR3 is TGTGCCAGCAGCCTCACCACAGGGGGAAATGAAAAACTGTTTTTT.